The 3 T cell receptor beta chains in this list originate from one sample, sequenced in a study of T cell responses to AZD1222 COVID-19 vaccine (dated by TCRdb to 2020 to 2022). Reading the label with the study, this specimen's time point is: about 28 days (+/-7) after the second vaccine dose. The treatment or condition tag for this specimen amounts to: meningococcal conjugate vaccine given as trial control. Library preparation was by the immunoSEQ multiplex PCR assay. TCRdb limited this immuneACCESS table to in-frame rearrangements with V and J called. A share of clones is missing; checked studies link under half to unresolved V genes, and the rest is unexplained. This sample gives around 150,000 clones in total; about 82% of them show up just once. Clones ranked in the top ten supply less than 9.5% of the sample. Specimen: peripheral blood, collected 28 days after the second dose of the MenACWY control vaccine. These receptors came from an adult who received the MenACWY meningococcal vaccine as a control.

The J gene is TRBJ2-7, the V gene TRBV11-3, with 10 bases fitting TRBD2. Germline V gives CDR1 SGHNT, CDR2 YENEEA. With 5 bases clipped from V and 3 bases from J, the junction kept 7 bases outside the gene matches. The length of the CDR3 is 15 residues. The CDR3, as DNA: TGTGCCAGCAGCCCCTCGCTAGCGGGAGTCTACGAGCAGTACTTC. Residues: CASSPSLAGVYEQYF.

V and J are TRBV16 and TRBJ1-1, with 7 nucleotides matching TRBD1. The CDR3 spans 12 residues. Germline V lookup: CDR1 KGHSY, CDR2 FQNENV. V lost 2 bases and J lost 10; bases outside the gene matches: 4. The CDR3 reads CASSQPTGRAFF. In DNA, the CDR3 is TGTGCCAGCAGCCAACCGACAGGGCGAGCTTTCTTT.

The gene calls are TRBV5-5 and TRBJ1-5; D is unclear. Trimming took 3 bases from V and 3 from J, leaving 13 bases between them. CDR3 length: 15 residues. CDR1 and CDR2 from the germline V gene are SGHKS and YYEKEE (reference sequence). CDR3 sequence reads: CASSWEDGFNQPQHF. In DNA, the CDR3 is TGTGCCAGCAGCTGGGAAGACGGATTCAATCAGCCCCAGCATTTT. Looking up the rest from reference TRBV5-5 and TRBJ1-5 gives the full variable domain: DAGVTQSPTHLIKTRGQQVTLRCSPISGHKSVSWYQQVLGQGPQFIFQYYEKEERGRGNFPDRFSARQFPNYSSELNVNALLLGDSALYLCASSWEDGFNQPQHFGDGTRLSIL.